The sample holds one count of the clone carrying this T cell receptor (beta chain). The entry originates in a study of control samples from healthy donors and cancer patients. The assay was immunoSEQ multiplex PCR, and TCRdb's table has in-frame clones only and misses some. The sample has 130,000 to 150,000 clones; roughly 94% are singletons. Deletions cut 5 bases from V and 0 bases from J, with 10 bases between. Germline-derived CDR1 and CDR2 are MDHEN and SYDVKM. The CDR3 sequence is 14 residues long. This receptor was identified in a man between 60 and 75 years old with colorectal cancer. The sample consisted of PBMCs. The chain has TRBV28 and TRBJ1-2, with a tentative D call TRBD1 (6 bases). The CDR3 DNA reads TGTGCCAGCAGTCCCTGGGACACTAACTATGGCTACACCTTC. It codes for CASSPWDTNYGYTF.